These 7 T cell receptor beta chains were sequenced from one sample in a study of cytomegalovirus exposure and HLA in healthy donors. The PCR contained 60 Vbeta and 13 Jbeta primers. Clones were read by immunoSEQ multiplex PCR, and TCRdb kept only the in-frame ones, dropping some. The sample features under 90,000 clones, with about an eighth in its top ten. Sample: PBMCs. Receptors originate from a man over 45 in good health and CMV-seropositive.

This chain links TRBV4-1 with TRBJ2-1, with D possibly matching TRBD2 (5 bases). The CDR3 loop spans 16 amino acids. Germline CDR1 MGHRA, CDR2 YSYEKL. Trimming cost V 5 bases and J 7 bases, with 21 bases left between them. In DNA form, the CDR3 reads TGCGCCAGCAGCTTCCGGGATCTCCCTGGAGAAAATGAGCAGTTCTTC. Translation: CASSFRDLPGENEQFF.

The chain employs TRBV15 and TRBJ1-6; weak D call: TRBD1 (6 bases). The germline CDR1 and CDR2 sequences are LNHNV and YYDKDF (reference sequence). Trimming pared 1 base from V and 7 bases from J, leaving 14 bases between. The CDR3 extends over 16 amino acids. The chain's CDR3 is CATSRGSTGRNSPLHF. In DNA, the CDR3 is TGTGCCACCAGCAGAGGCTCGACAGGACGAAATTCACCCCTCCACTTT. The entire variable domain, with the rest obtained from reference TRBV15 and TRBJ1-6, is as follows: DAMVIQNPRYQVTQFGKPVTLSCSQTLNHNVMYWYQQKSSQAPKLLFHYYDKDFNNEADTPDNFQSRRPNTSFCFLDIRSPGLGDTAMYLCATSRGSTGRNSPLHFGNGTRLTVT.

V usage is TRBV4-1 and J usage is TRBJ2-3, with D perhaps matching TRBD2 (6 bases). The CDR3 sequence is 16 residues long. V lost 1 base to trimming and J lost 2 bases, with 13 bases between them. The V gene's germline CDR1 is MGHRA and CDR2 YSYEKL. CDR3 loop: CASSQAETGVTDTQYF. As DNA, the CDR3 is TGCGCCAGCAGCCAAGCCGAAACGGGAGTCACAGATACGCAGTATTTT.

This rearrangement joins TRBV20-1 to TRBJ2-5, with D possibly TRBD1 on 6 matching bases. Per germline, CDR1 DFQATT and CDR2 SNEGSKA (reference sequence). The CDR3 covers 11 residues. The CDR3 coding sequence is TGCCTGGCCGGCCAGGGGGAGACCCAGTACTTC. This codes for CLAGQGETQYF.

V is TRBV2 and J is TRBJ2-1; D unclear. The CDR3 totals 15 residues. Trimming cost V 6 bases and J 5 bases, with 17 bases left between them. In germline, CDR1 is SNHLY, CDR2 FYNNEI. The CDR3 coding sequence is TGTGCCAGCAGCCCTTCCCTCTCGAGCCACAATGAGCAGTTCTTC. This sequence encodes CASSPSLSSHNEQFF.

The chain couples TRBV4-1 to TRBJ2-2, with TRBD2 matching 8 bases. Germline V CDR1 and CDR2: MGHRA, YSYEKL. Germline trimming cut 4 bases from V and 7 bases from J; bases unmatched to any gene: 11. This CDR3 has 16 residues. CDR3 nucleotide sequence: TGCGCCAGCAGCCTAAGCGGGGGCCCCGGGGGCGGGGAGCTGTTTTTT. This codes for CASSLSGGPGGGELFF.

The chain combines TRBV30 with TRBJ2-1, with D possibly matching TRBD1 (5 bases). The CDR3 runs 13 residues. V was cut by 3 bases and J by 5 bases, with 11 bases left in between. Per the germline V gene, CDR1 is GTSNPN and CDR2 is SVGIG (reference sequence). The CDR3 coding sequence is TGTGCCTGGAGCACAGGAGTCGACAATGAGCAGTTCTTC. It translates to CAWSTGVDNEQFF.